These T cell receptor beta chains were read from a single sample in a study of blood T cells in healthy people across ages. Each CDR3 protein gets one entry after TCRdb re-called the 5' RACE reads with MiXCR. The top ten clones hold 6.5% to 8.5% of a sample with about 1.4 million distinct CDR3 sequences, approximately 59% of them seen once. What was sequenced was blood. The receptors here all came from a young man in good health. CDR3s include the opening cysteine and the closing phenylalanine or tryptophan. Each record gives: D gene, CDR3 length, clone size, J gene, V gene, CDR3 protein, CDR3 DNA. The D gene is left open where the match is weak. Clone size appears in some rows only: once, few, many, or a class for an expanded clone.

D: -; length: 15; size: -; J: TRBJ1-1; V: TRBV18; CDR3: CASSPRNGSYTEAFF; DNA: TGTGCCAGCTCACCACGGAACGGAAGCTACACTGAAGCTTTCTTT
D: TRBD1; length: 14; size: -; J: TRBJ2-7; V: TRBV24-1; CDR3: CATSDWDRAYEQYF; DNA: TGTGCCACCAGTGATTGGGACAGAGCCTACGAGCAGTACTTC
D: TRBD1; length: 15; size: once; J: TRBJ2-1; V: TRBV5-1; CDR3: CASRGGFLAEDEQFF; DNA: TGCGCCAGTCGAGGGGGCTTCCTGGCAGAGGATGAGCAGTTCTTC
D: -; length: 11; size: -; J: TRBJ1-2; V: TRBV10-3; CDR3: CAISELGGYTF; DNA: TGTGCCATCAGTGAGTTGGGAGGCTACACCTTC
D: TRBD1; length: 16; size: -; J: TRBJ2-2; V: TRBV10-3; CDR3: CAISDTGTANTGELFF; DNA: TGTGCCATCAGTGATACCGGGACAGCGAACACCGGGGAGCTGTTTTTT
D: -; length: 15; size: few; J: TRBJ2-3; V: TRBV15; CDR3: CATSREGVWPDTQYF; DNA: TGTGCCACCAGCAGAGAGGGGGTTTGGCCGGATACGCAGTATTTT
D: -; length: 12; size: -; J: TRBJ1-2; V: TRBV30; CDR3: CAWSGVNYGYTF; DNA: TGTGCCTGGAGTGGGGTGAACTATGGCTACACCTTC
D: TRBD1; length: 16; size: once; J: TRBJ2-1; V: TRBV4-1; CDR3: CASSTLAGGDNNEQFF; DNA: TGCGCCAGCAGCACGTTAGCAGGGGGTGATAACAATGAGCAGTTCTTC
D: -; length: 12; size: few; J: TRBJ2-1; V: TRBV5-6; CDR3: CASSLAWDEQFF; DNA: TGTGCCAGCAGCTTGGCCTGGGACGAGCAGTTCTTC
D: TRBD1; length: 15; size: -; J: TRBJ2-2; V: TRBV7-2; CDR3: CASGRQGANTGELFF; DNA: TGTGCCAGCGGGCGACAGGGGGCAAACACCGGGGAGCTGTTTTTT
D: -; length: 14; size: -; J: TRBJ2-5; V: TRBV10-3; CDR3: CAISVLSTGETQYF; DNA: TGTGCCATCAGTGTGCTTAGCACTGGGGAGACCCAGTACTTC
D: TRBD1; length: 16; size: once; J: TRBJ2-7; V: TRBV7-2; CDR3: CASSYGQEGTDYEQYF; DNA: TGTGCCAGTAGTTACGGACAGGAAGGGACCGATTACGAGCAGTACTTC
D: -; length: 14; size: -; J: TRBJ1-1; V: TRBV27; CDR3: CASSPIGSGEEAFF; DNA: TGTGCCAGCAGTCCCATCGGGTCAGGAGAAGAAGCTTTCTTT
D: -; length: 13; size: -; J: TRBJ2-5; V: TRBV6-1; CDR3: CASSDGPYNEQYF; DNA: TGTGCCAGCAGCGACGGCCCTTACAATGAGCAGTACTTC
D: TRBD2; length: 14; size: few; J: TRBJ2-1; V: TRBV18; CDR3: CASSVSGGDNEQFF; DNA: TGTGCCAGCTCAGTCAGCGGGGGTGACAATGAGCAGTTCTTC
D: TRBD2; length: 13; size: -; J: TRBJ2-3; V: TRBV19; CDR3: CTSSGLVRDTQYF; DNA: TGTACCAGTAGTGGACTAGTCAGGGATACGCAGTATTTT
D: -; length: 14; size: -; J: TRBJ2-2; V: TRBV4-3; CDR3: CASSGGLLTGELFF; DNA: TGCGCCAGTAGTGGGGGACTCCTCACCGGGGAGCTGTTTTTT
D: -; length: 15; size: -; J: TRBJ1-5; V: TRBV12-3/TRBV12-4; CDR3: CASSLRPGLYQPQHF; DNA: TGTGCCAGCAGTTTAAGACCGGGGCTTTACCAGCCCCAGCATTTT
D: TRBD2; length: 15; size: -; J: TRBJ2-1; V: TRBV29-1; CDR3: CSVPRLAGGYNEQFF; DNA: TGCAGCGTTCCTAGACTAGCGGGGGGTTACAATGAGCAGTTCTTC
D: TRBD2; length: 14; size: few; J: TRBJ2-3; V: TRBV7-2; CDR3: CASSHGTSGDTQYF; DNA: TGTGCCAGCAGCCACGGGACTAGCGGGGATACGCAGTATTTT
D: -; length: 10; size: few; J: TRBJ1-4; V: TRBV29-1; CDR3: CSVWREKLFF; DNA: TGCAGCGTTTGGAGGGAAAAACTGTTTTTT
D: -; length: 16; size: -; J: TRBJ2-1; V: TRBV20-1; CDR3: CSARSGGGSDYNEQFF; DNA: TGCAGTGCTAGGTCGGGAGGGGGCTCCGACTACAATGAGCAGTTCTTC
D: TRBD1; length: 16; size: -; J: TRBJ2-5; V: TRBV24-1; CDR3: CATSEPGQGSQETQYF; DNA: TGTGCCACCAGTGAACCTGGACAGGGTAGCCAAGAGACCCAGTACTTC
D: -; length: 16; size: -; J: TRBJ2-2; V: TRBV7-2; CDR3: CASSLDGGVNTGELFF; DNA: TGTGCCAGCAGCTTAGACGGCGGGGTTAACACCGGGGAGCTGTTTTTT
D: -; length: 11; size: -; J: TRBJ2-1; V: TRBV6-5; CDR3: CASSYLSTEFF; DNA: TGTGCCAGCAGTTACTTAAGTACCGAGTTCTTC
D: -; length: 16; size: -; J: TRBJ2-7; V: TRBV7-7; CDR3: CASSPVAGYRAYEQYF; DNA: TGTGCTAGCAGCCCCGTCGCGGGGTACAGGGCCTACGAGCAGTACTTC
D: -; length: 17; size: -; J: TRBJ1-5; V: TRBV6-2/TRBV6-3; CDR3: CASSYSIWQRVGQPQHF; DNA: TGTGCCAGCAGTTACTCGATTTGGCAAAGGGTTGGTCAGCCCCAGCATTTT
D: -; length: 11; size: few; J: TRBJ1-2; V: TRBV12-3/TRBV12-4; CDR3: CASGPTWGYTF; DNA: TGTGCCAGCGGACCAACTTGGGGCTACACCTTC
D: -; length: 13; size: -; J: TRBJ2-3; V: TRBV12-3/TRBV12-4; CDR3: CASTGYRTDTQYF; DNA: TGTGCCAGCACCGGATATCGCACAGATACGCAGTATTTT
D: TRBD2; length: 15; size: -; J: TRBJ2-7; V: TRBV12-3/TRBV12-4; CDR3: CASSLTSGSIYEQYF; DNA: TGTGCCAGCAGCCTAACTAGCGGGAGTATCTACGAGCAGTACTTC